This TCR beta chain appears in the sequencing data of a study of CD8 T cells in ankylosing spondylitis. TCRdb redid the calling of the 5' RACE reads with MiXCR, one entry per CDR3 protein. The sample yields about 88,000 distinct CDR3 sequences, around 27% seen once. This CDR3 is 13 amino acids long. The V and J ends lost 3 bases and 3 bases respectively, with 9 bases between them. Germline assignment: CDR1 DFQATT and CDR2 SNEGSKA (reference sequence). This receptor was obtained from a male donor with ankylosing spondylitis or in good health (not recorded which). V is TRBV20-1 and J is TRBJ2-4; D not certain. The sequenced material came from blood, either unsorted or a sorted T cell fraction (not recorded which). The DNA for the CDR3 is TGCAGTGCTAGTTCTGAGTTCAAAAACATTCAGTACTTC. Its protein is CSASSEFKNIQYF.